Listed below are T cell receptor beta chains from one sample, sequenced in a study of Ad26.COV2.S vaccination and SARS-CoV-2 variants. Assay: immunoSEQ multiplex PCR; the TCRdb copy retains only in-frame clones and omits some. Of a few hundred thousand clones in the sample, roughly 85% were seen once. This specimen consisted of peripheral blood, obtained in a trial of Ad26.COV2.S vaccine versus placebo. Every receptor here comes from a person aged 18 to 65 who received the Ad26.COV2.S COVID-19 vaccine or a placebo. CDR3s include the opening cysteine and the closing phenylalanine or tryptophan. A D gene is named only where the DNA matches it firmly. Size tells how often a clone was seen (once, few, many) or the class of an expanded clone, and some rows leave it out.

- | - | TRBJ2-6 | TRBV7-2 | TGTGCCAGCAGCTTAGGCCACAGCTCTGGGGCCAACGTCCTGACTTTC | CASSLGHSSGANVLTF
- | - | TRBJ1-1 | TRBV6-2/TRBV6-3 | TGTGCCAGCAGTTACTCGAAACTGGGGGACACTGAAGCTTTCTTT | CASSYSKLGDTEAFF
- | - | TRBJ1-1 | TRBV5-8 | TGTGCCAGCAGCTTGTCGGGGATTGATGAAGCTTTCTTT | CASSLSGIDEAFF
TRBD1 | - | TRBJ1-1 | TRBV10-3 | TGTGCCATCAGTCGACAGGGCACTGAAGCTTTCTTT | CAISRQGTEAFF
- | - | TRBJ2-2 | TRBV27 | TGTGCCAGCAGTTTATCGGCGGTCTGGAGTGCAGGGCTGTTTTTT | CASSLSAVWSAGLFF
- | - | TRBJ2-2 | TRBV30 | TGTGCCTGGAGTACGGGGGCCGTCACCGGGGAGCTGTTTTTT | CAWSTGAVTGELFF
- | - | TRBJ1-4 | TRBV4-1 | TGCGCCAGCAGCCAAGATCATCACAGGGCAGTTAATGAAAAACTGTTTTTT | CASSQDHHRAVNEKLFF
- | - | TRBJ1-5 | TRBV7-8 | TGTGCCAGCAGCTCCTCGTCCAGAAATCAGCCCCAGCATTTT | CASSSSSRNQPQHF
- | - | TRBJ2-7 | TRBV7-3 | TGTGCCAGCAGCTCGTCACAGCTATCCTACGAGCAGTACTTC | CASSSSQLSYEQYF
- | once | TRBJ1-5 | TRBV30 | TGTGCCTGGGGTGACTATAGCAATCAGCCCCAGCATTTT | CAWGDYSNQPQHF
- | once | TRBJ2-7 | TRBV19 | TGTGCCAGTAGGCTCGGGGCGGGAAACTACAAGCAGTACTTC | CASRLGAGNYKQYF
- | - | TRBJ2-5 | TRBV29-1 | TGCAGCGTTGAAAGGGGCAGAGGAGAGACCCAGTACTTC | CSVERGRGETQYF
- | once | TRBJ2-3 | TRBV3-1/TRBV3-2 | TGTGCCAGCCGCTCCGGAGATACGCAGTATTTT | CASRSGDTQYF
TRBD1 | - | TRBJ1-2 | TRBV6-1 | TGTGCCAGCAGTGAAAACCATCTCAGGGGGCGCAAGGATGGCTACACCTTC | CASSENHLRGRKDGYTF
- | - | TRBJ2-3 | TRBV4-3 | TGCGCCAGCAGCCAGCGACAGCCATCCACAGATACGCAGTATTTT | CASSQRQPSTDTQYF
- | - | TRBJ1-1 | TRBV5-1 | TGCGCCAGCAGGGGGGGACCCACGAACACTGAAGCTTTCTTT | CASRGGPTNTEAFF
TRBD1 | - | TRBJ2-7 | TRBV5-1 | TGCGCCAGCAGCTTGGCCGAGGACAGGGGGATGACGGGGCAGTACTTC | CASSLAEDRGMTGQYF
TRBD1 | - | TRBJ2-5 | TRBV6-5 | TGTGCCAGCACCGTATCAGGGGGAGAGACCCAGTACTTC | CASTVSGGETQYF
- | - | TRBJ1-5 | TRBV18 | TGTGCCAGCTCACCCCAGGACGGCTCTAATCAGCCCCAGCATTTT | CASSPQDGSNQPQHF
- | - | TRBJ2-5 | TRBV30 | TGTGCCTGGAGTGTATCTCAGGGTTTTGAGACCCAGTACTTC | CAWSVSQGFETQYF
TRBD1 | - | TRBJ2-7 | TRBV27 | TGTGCCAGCAGTTGGGGACAGTCCTACGAGCAGTACTTC | CASSWGQSYEQYF
- | - | TRBJ2-3 | TRBV28 | TGTGCCAGCAGTCCGGCGCGTGCAGATACGCAGTATTTT | CASSPARADTQYF
- | - | TRBJ1-4 | TRBV21-1 | TGTGCCAGCACCAATAGAGAGGGGCCGGAAAAACTGTTTTTT | CASTNREGPEKLFF